Sequencing of this TCR beta chain was carried out in a study of T cells in Graves' hyperthyroidism and ophthalmopathy. Findings and caveats of the study: Clonotypes that were expanded in thyroid above 0.001 mostly appeared in blood too.

The CDR3 regions of TCR beta were amplified from RNA transcripts. Using the HTBI primer set, a first-round RT-PCR was run on the TCR CDR3. TCRdb reprocessed the multiplex PCR reads via MiXCR and lists one record per CDR3 protein. The table includes roughly 510,000 distinct CDR3 sequences, less than 25% detected once. The sample holds many counts of this clonotype. Its antigen is as yet unknown. The CDR3 contains 14 residues. Trimming removed 7 bases from V and 0 bases from J, with 12 bases in between. V usage is TRBV12-3 or TRBV12-4 and J usage is TRBJ1-2; D remains ambiguous. Sequenced: blood. The origin of this receptor is a man aged 18 to 35 with Graves' hyperthyroidism. CDR3 nucleotide sequence: TGTGCCAGCAATGGAGTTTCAGCTAACTATGGCTACACCTTC. Translating it yields CASNGVSANYGYTF.